This section outlines one T cell receptor (beta chain) sequence together with its context. These data come from a study of OX40 agonist ivuxolimab in advanced cancers. The CDR3 is 15 amino acids. After removal of 6 bases from V and 3 bases from J, the junction contained 7 bases not matched to a gene. Germline CDR1 is LNHDA and CDR2 is SQIVND (reference sequence). Here immunoSEQ multiplex PCR was the method, and the copy in TCRdb shows in-frame clones only, minus some. This table holds approximately 84,000 clones, about 80% found once. The sequenced sample was CD4+ or CD8+ T cells sorted from blood, obtained in a trial of the OX40 agonist ivuxolimab. The V call is TRBV19, the J call TRBJ1-1; TRBD1 aligns across 10 bases. The receptor's source is an adult with an advanced solid tumor such as melanoma, head and neck, liver or kidney cancer. The CDR3 bases are TGTGCCAGTAGAAGACAGGGGGCGCTTTACACTGAAGCTTTCTTT. This translates into CASRRQGALYTEAFF.